This T cell receptor beta chain was found in a study of shared clonotypes between healthy human individuals. Study findings and constraints: It was observed that 5% to 6.5% of naive CD4 clonotypes were shared across a few donors. A reduction in generation probabilities was seen for non-shared clonotypes relative to those shared by all four donors.

Methods used by the authors: Quality scores were absent from the junction-only immunoSEQ sequences, so filtering differed. The repertoire was sequenced with immunoSEQ multiplex PCR; TCRdb's copy has only in-frame clones and lacks some. The D gene and trimming were derived from the DNA, and the V and J assignments and clone size from that table. The sample records about 320,000 clones, roughly 84% being singletons. As concerns this clone: Its specificity is unknown.

The germline V gene has CDR1 SGHRS and CDR2 YFSETQ. V was shortened by 5 bases and J by 12 bases, with 16 bases between the two germline ends. The length of the CDR3 is 12 residues. The receptor's source is a man aged 18 to 29 in good health. Material: memory CD8+ T cells sorted from blood. Subset here: CD45RO+ cells pooled with CCR7-negative TemRA cells. The chain joins TRBV5-1 to TRBJ2-3, with D possibly matching TRBD2 (6 bases). CDR3 nucleotides: TGCGCCAGCAGGGGGGGAGTCTGGGAACAGTATTTT. It codes for CASRGGVWEQYF.